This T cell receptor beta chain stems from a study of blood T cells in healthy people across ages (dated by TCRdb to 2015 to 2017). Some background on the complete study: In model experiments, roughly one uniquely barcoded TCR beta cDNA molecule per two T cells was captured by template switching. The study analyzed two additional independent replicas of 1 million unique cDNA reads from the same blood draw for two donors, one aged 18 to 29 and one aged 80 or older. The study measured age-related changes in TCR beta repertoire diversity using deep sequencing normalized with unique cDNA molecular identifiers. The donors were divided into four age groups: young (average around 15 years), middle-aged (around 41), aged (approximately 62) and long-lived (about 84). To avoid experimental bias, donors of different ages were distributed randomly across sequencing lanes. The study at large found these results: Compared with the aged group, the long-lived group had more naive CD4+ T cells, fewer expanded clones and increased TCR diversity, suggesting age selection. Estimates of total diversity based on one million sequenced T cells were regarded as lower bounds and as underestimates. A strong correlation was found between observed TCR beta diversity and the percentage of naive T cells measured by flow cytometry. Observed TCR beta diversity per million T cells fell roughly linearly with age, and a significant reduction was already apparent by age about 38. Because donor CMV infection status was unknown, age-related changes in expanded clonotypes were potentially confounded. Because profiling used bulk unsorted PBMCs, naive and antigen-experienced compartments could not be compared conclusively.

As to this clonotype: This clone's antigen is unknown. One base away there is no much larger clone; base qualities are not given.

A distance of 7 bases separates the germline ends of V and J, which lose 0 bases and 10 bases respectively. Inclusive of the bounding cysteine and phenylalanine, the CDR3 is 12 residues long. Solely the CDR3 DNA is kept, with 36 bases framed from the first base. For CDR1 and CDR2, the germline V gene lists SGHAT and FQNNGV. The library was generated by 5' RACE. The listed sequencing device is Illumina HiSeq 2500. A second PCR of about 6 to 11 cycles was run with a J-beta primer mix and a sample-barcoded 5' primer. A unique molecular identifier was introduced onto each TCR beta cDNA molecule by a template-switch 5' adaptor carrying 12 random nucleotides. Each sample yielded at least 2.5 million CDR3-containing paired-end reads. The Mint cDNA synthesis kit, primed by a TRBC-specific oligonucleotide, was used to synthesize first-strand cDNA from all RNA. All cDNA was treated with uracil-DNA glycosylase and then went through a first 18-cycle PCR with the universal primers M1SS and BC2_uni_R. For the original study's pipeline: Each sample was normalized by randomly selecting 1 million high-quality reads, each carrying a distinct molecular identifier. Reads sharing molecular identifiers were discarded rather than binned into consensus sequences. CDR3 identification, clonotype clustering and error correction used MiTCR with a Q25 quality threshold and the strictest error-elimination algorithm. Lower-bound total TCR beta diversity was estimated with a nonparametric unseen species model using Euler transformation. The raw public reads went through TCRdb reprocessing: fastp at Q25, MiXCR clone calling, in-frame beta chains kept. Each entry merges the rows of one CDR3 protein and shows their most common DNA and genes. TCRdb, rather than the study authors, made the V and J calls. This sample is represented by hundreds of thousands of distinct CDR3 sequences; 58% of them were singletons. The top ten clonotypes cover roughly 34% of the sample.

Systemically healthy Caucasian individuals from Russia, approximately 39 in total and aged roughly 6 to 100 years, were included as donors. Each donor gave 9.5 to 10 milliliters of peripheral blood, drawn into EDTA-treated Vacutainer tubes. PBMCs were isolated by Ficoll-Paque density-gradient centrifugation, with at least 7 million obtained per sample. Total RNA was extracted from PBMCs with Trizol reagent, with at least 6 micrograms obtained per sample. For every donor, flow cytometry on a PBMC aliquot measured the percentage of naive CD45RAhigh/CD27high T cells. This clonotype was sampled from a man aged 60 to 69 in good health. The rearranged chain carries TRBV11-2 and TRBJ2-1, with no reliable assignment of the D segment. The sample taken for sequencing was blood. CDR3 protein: CASSLDRAEQFF. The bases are TGTGCCAGCAGCTTAGATCGGGCCGAGCAGTTCTTC.